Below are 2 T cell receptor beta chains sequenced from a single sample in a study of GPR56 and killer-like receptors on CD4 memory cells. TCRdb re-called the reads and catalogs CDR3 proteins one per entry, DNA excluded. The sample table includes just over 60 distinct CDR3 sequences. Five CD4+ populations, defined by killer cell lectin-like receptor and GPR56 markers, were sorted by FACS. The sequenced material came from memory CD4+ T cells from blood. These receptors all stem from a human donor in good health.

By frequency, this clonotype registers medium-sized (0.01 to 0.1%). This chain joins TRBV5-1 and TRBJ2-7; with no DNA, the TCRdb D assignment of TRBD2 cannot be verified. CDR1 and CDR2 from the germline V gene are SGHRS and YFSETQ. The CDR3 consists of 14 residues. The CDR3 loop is CASSWTSGSYEQYF.

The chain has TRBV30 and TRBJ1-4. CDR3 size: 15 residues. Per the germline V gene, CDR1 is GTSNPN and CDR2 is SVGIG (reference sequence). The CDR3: CAWSSRGGLNEKLFF.